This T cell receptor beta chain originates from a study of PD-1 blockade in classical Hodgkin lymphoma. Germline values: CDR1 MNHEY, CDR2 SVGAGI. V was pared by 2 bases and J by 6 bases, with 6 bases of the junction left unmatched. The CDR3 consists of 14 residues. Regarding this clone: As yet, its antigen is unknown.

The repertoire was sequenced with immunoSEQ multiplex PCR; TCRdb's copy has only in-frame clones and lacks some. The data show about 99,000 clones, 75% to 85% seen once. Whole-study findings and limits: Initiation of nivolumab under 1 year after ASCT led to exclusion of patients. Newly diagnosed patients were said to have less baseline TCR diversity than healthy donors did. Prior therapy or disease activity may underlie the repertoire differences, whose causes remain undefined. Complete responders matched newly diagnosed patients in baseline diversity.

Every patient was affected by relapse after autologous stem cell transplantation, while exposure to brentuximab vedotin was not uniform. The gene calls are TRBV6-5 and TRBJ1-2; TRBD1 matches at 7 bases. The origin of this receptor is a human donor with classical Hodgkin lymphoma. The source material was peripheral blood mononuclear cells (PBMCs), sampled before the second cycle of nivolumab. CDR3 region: CASSYVQGGNGYTF. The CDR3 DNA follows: TGTGCCAGCAGTTACGTTCAGGGGGGGAATGGCTACACCTTC.